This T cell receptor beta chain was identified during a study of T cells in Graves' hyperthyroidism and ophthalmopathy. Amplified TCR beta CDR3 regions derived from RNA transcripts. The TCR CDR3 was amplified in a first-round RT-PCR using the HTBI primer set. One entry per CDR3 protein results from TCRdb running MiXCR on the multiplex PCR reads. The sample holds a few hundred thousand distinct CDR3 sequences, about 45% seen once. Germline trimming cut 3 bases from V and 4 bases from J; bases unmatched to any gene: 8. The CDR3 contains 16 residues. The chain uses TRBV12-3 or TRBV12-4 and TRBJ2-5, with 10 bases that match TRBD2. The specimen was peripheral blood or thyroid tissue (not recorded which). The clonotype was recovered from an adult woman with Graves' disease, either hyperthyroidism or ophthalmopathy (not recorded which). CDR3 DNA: TGTGCCAGCAGTTTCGGGAGCGGGAGGGGGGCAGAGACCCAGTACTTC. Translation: CASSFGSGRGAETQYF.